Following are 14 T cell receptor beta chains from one sample sequenced in a study of tumor-infiltrating lymphocytes in primary liver carcinoma. The researchers produced TCR beta cDNA from approximately 550 ng total RNA with a constant-region primer. A slightly modified ARM-PCR protocol with three nested multiplex PCR rounds produced these TCR beta libraries. Both of the initial two PCR rounds ran for about 11 cycles and employed TRBV1-TRBV30 forward primers alongside a C-beta reverse primer. In TCRdb, the multiplex PCR reads were re-called with MiXCR into one record per CDR3 protein. This table holds tens of thousands of distinct CDR3 sequences, 75% found once. The approximately 17-32 mg bulk tissue piece was not sorted before simultaneous RNA and DNA extraction. Sequencing was carried out using tumor-adjacent normal liver tissue. The receptors here all came from a woman in her 30s with primary liver carcinoma and hepatitis B virus infection.

The sample holds one count of this clonotype. It is likely a read error, because the conserved phenylalanine at the end of the CDR3 is missing. The J gene is TRBJ1-4, the V gene TRBV29-1, with TRBD1 identical over 10 bases. The CDR3 totals 15 residues. V dropped 6 bases and J dropped 2; count of bases not matched to a gene: 6. Per the germline V gene, CDR1 is SQVTM and CDR2 is ANQGSEA. The CDR3: CSVWTGGSTNEKLFL. CDR3 sequence (DNA): TGCAGCGTGTGGACAGGGGGGTCGACTAATGAAAAACTGTTTCTT.

This clonotype has ten or more counts. The chain links TRBV6-2 or TRBV6-3 to TRBJ2-1; 14 bases line up with TRBD2. This CDR3 is built from 21 residues. J gave up 1 base and V 2 bases, and 13 bases lay outside the gene matches. Germline CDR1 is MNHEY and CDR2 is SVGEGT. The CDR3 loop reads CASSYREGLAGVLGSYNEQFF. CDR3 nucleotide sequence: TGTGCCAGCAGTTACCGTGAGGGACTAGCGGGAGTTCTTGGTTCCTACAATGAGCAGTTCTTC.

This clonotype was detected only a few times. The CDR3 does not close with the conserved phenylalanine or tryptophan, likely indicating a read error. The CDR3 here is CASSPPGQGARGYTL. CDR3 sequence (DNA): TGTGCCAGCTCACCTCCGGGACAGGGGGCGCGGGGCTACACCCTC. The J gene is TRBJ1-2, the V gene TRBV18; 12 bases are shared with TRBD1. In germline, CDR1 is KGHSH, CDR2 LQKENI. The length of the CDR3 is 15 residues. The V gene end was trimmed by 3 bases and the J gene end by 8 bases; junction bases not matched to a gene: 7.

Details on this clonotype: One junction end disagrees with the germline gene, perhaps due to a read error. CDR3 nucleotides: TGTACCAGCAGCTATCGAGGGAGCGGGAGCCACACAGATACGCAGTATTTT. It specifies CTSSYRGSGSHTDTQYF. The rearrangement uses TRBV11-2 and TRBJ2-3; TRBD2 matches 8 bases. The V gene's germline CDR1 is SGHAT and CDR2 FQNNGV. There are 17 residues in the CDR3.

In this sample, this clonotype turned up once. CDR3 sequence (DNA): TGCAGCGTTGAAGATGAGACAGGGCTCTCGTACGAGCAGTACTTC. Translating it yields CSVEDETGLSYEQYF. The genes are TRBV29-1 and TRBJ2-7, with TRBD1 identical over 7 bases. V lost 0 bases, J lost 4 bases, and 9 bases stayed unmatched. This CDR3 has 15 amino acids. Per germline, CDR1 SQVTM and CDR2 ANQGSEA.

Regarding this clonotype: One junction end does not reproduce the germline sequence, and a read error may be involved. The V gene is TRBV6-5, the J gene TRBJ1-5; D is undetermined. This CDR3 spans 14 amino acids. From germline, CDR1 is MNHEY and CDR2 SVGAGI. This CDR3 reads CASRVSLSNQPQHF. DNA for the CDR3: TGTGCCAGCAGAGTTAGTCTTAGCAATCAGCCCCAGCATTTC.

By share, this clonotype counts as medium-sized. The CDR3 protein is CASSLGGHNTGELFF. The CDR3 DNA is TGTGCCAGCAGCTTAGGGGGACATAACACCGGGGAGCTGTTTTTT. The genes are TRBV11-2 and TRBJ2-2; weak D call: TRBD1 (6 bases). CDR3 size: 15 residues. The V gene's germline CDR1 is SGHAT and CDR2 FQNNGV. The V end was cut by 1 base, the J end by 2 bases, with 8 bases between.

Comment on this clonotype: The CDR3 end shows no conserved phenylalanine or tryptophan, and so a read error is likely. It is unclear where the CDR3 begins or ends on the DNA, so no DNA is shown, and the CDR3 is as TCRdb lists it. The J gene is TRBJ2-7, the V gene TRBV12-3 or TRBV12-4. The CDR3 is 12 residues long, ends included. The CDR3 region is CAQSQVGRRAVL.

This clonotype was seen a handful of times. The chain combines TRBV7-8 with TRBJ1-2; TRBD1 agrees at 9 bases. The CDR3 totals 16 residues. Germline V lookup: CDR1 SGHVS, CDR2 FQNEAQ. With V trimmed by 3 bases and J by 4 bases, 9 bases remained unmatched. CDR3 coding DNA: TGTGCCAGCAGCTTCGGAGTGACAGGGGGTGGCTATGGCTACACCTTC. Translated: CASSFGVTGGGYGYTF.

For this clonotype: Mismatch with germline at one junction end may stem from a read error. V and J are TRBV7-8 and TRBJ2-3, with 7 bases lining up with TRBD2. Germline V gene sequence: CDR1 SGHVS, CDR2 FQNEAQ. This CDR3 is 16 amino acids long. DNA of the CDR3: TGCGCCAGCAGCTTAGGGGCGGGAGTGCCTGGTGACACACAGTATTTT. Amino acids: CASSLGAGVPGDTQYF.

The rearrangement joins TRBV29-1 to TRBJ2-4; 9 bases fit TRBD1. The CDR3 extends over 14 amino acids. CDR1 and CDR2 (germline): SQVTM, ANQGSEA. V was clipped by 8 bases and J by 8 bases; unmatched bases: 13. CDR3 in DNA: TGCAGCATCCCCCGGCCCGACAGGGGGGACATTCAGTACTTC. This sequence encodes CSIPRPDRGDIQYF.

V and J are TRBV7-8 and TRBJ2-7; D is unclear. The CDR3 contains 14 residues. CDR1 SGHVS and CDR2 FQNEAQ come from the germline V gene. CDR3 residues: CGNSAILLSPEQYF. The CDR3 DNA sequence: TGTGGCAACAGCGCCATCCTGTTGTCCCCCGAGCAGTACTTC.

The sample holds one count of this clonotype. The chain recombines TRBV12-3 or TRBV12-4 with TRBJ2-2; TRBD2 matches 8 bases. The CDR3 extends over 14 amino acids. The CDR3 nucleotides read TGTCCCATCAGTCCGGGACTAGGGGCCGGGGAGCTGTTTTTT. It translates to CPISPGLGAGELFF.

Notes on this clonotype: A read error may produce the germline difference seen at one junction end. The chain carries TRBV6-1 and TRBJ2-5; D tentatively fits TRBD1 or TRBD2 (5 bases each). Germline CDR1 is MNHNS and CDR2 is SASEGT. The CDR3 contains 12 residues. The CDR3 sequence is CTSSERGVTQYF. CDR3 coding DNA: TGTACCAGCAGTGAAAGAGGGGTGACTCAGTACTTC.